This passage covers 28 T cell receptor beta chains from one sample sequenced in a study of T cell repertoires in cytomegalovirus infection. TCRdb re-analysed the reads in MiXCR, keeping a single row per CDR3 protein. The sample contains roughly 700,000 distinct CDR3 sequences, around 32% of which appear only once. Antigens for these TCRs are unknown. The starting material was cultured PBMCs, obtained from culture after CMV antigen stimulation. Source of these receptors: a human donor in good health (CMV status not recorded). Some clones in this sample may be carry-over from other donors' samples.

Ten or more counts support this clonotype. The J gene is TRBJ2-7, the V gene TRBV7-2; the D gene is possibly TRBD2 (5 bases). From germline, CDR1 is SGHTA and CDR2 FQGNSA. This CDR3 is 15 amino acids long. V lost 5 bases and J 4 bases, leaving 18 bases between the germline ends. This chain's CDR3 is CASSAFSEVPYEQYF. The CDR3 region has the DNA TGTGCCAGCAGCGCCTTTAGCGAGGTCCCTTACGAGCAGTACTTC.

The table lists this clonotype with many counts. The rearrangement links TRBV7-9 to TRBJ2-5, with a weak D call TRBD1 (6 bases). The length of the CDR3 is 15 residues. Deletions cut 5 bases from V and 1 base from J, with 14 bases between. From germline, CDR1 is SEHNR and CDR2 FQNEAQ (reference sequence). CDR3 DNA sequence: TGTGCCAGCAGCCCTAGGGGGTGGACCCAAGAGACCCAGTACTTC. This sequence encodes CASSPRGWTQETQYF.

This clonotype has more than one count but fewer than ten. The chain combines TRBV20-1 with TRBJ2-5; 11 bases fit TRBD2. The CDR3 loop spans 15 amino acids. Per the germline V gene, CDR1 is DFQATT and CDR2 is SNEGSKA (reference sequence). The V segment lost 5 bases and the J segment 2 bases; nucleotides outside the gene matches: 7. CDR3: CSAPAGTSGQETQYF. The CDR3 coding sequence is TGCAGTGCTCCCGCCGGGACTAGCGGACAAGAGACCCAGTACTTC.

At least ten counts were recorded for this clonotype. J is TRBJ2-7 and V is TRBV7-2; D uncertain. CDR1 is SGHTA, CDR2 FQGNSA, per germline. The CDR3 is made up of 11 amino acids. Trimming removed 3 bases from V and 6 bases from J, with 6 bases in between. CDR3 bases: TGTGCCAGCAGCTTGCGGACCGAGCAGTACTTC. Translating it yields CASSLRTEQYF.

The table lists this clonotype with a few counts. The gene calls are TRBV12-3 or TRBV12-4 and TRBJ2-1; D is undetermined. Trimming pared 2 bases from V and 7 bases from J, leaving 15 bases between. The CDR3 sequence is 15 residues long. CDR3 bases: TGTGCCAGCAGTTTAAGGGCCCCTCCAACTAATGAGCAGTTCTTC. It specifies CASSLRAPPTNEQFF.

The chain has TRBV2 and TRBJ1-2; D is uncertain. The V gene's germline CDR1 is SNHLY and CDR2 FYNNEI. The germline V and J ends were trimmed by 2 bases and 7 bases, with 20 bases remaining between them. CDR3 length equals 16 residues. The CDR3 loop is CASSESENPRTRGYTF. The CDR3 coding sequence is TGTGCCAGCAGTGAATCGGAAAACCCCCGAACTCGTGGCTACACCTTC.

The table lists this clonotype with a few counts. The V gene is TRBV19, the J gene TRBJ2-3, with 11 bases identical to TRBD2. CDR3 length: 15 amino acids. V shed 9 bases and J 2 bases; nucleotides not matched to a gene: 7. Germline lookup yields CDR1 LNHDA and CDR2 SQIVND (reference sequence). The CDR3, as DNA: TGTGCCAGCGCACGACTAGCGGGGTTCACAGATACGCAGTATTTT. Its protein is CASARLAGFTDTQYF.

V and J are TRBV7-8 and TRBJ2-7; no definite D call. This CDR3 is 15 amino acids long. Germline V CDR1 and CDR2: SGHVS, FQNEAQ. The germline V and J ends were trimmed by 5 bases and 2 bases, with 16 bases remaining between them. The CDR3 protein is CASSADTNGAYEQYF. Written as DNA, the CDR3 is TGTGCCAGCAGCGCCGACACGAACGGAGCCTACGAGCAGTACTTC.

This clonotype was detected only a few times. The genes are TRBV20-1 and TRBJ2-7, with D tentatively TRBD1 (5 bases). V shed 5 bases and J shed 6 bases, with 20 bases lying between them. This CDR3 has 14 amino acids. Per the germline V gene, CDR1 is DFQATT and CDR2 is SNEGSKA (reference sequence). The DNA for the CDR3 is TGCAGTGCTGGGCTAGGGGCCGTGATTTCCGAGCAGTACTTC. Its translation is CSAGLGAVISEQYF.

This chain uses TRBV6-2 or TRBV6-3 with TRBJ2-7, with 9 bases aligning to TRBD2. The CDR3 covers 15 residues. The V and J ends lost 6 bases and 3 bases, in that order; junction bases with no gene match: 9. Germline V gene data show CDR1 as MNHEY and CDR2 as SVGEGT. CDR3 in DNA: TGTGCCAGCAGATCTGGTAGCGGGGGATTCTACGAGCAGTACTTC. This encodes CASRSGSGGFYEQYF.

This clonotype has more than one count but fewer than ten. CDR3 in DNA: TGTGCCAGCAGTAGAGGGGGCGCCTTAAACACTGAAGCTTTCTTT. Protein: CASSRGGALNTEAFF. The J gene is TRBJ1-1, the V gene TRBV6-1; 7 bases fit TRBD1. Per germline, CDR1 MNHNS and CDR2 SASEGT. With V trimmed by 5 bases and J by 2 bases, 8 bases remained unmatched. CDR3 size: 15 residues.

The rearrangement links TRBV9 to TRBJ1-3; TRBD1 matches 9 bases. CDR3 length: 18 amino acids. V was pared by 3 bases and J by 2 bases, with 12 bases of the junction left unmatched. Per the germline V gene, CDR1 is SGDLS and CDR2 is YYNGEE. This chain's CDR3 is CASSDQTGGFVPGNTIYF. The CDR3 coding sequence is TGTGCCAGCAGCGATCAAACAGGGGGCTTCGTACCTGGAAACACCATATATTTT.

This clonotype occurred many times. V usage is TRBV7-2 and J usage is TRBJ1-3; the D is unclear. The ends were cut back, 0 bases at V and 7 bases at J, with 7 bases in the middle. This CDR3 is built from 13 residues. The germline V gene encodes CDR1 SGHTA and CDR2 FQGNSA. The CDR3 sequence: CASSLAGWNTIYF. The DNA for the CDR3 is TGTGCCAGCAGCTTAGCAGGGTGGAACACCATATATTTT.

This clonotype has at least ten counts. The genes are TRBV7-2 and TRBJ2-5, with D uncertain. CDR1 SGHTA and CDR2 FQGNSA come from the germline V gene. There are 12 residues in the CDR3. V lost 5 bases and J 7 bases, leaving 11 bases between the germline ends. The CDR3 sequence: CASSNSGMTQYF. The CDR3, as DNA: TGTGCCAGCAGCAATAGTGGGATGACCCAGTACTTC.

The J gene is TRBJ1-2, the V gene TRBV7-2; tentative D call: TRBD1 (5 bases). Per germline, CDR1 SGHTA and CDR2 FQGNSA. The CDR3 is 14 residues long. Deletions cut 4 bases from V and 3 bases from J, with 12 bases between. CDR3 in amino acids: CASSWGVGDYGYTF. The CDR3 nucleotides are TGTGCCAGCAGCTGGGGCGTAGGGGACTATGGCTACACCTTC.

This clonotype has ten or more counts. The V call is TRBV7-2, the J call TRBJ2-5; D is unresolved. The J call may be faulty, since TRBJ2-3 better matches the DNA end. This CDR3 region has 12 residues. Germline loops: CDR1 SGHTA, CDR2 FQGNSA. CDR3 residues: CASSLNGGTQYF. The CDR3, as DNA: TGTGCCAGCAGCCTCAACGGCGGTACGCAGTATTTT.

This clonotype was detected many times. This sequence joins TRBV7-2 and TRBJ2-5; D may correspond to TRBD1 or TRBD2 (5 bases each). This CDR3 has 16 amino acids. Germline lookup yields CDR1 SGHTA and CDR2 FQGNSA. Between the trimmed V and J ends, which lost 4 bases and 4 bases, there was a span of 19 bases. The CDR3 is CASSSSNPGGGETQYF. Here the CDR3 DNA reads TGTGCCAGCAGCTCCAGCAATCCGGGTGGGGGAGAGACCCAGTACTTC.

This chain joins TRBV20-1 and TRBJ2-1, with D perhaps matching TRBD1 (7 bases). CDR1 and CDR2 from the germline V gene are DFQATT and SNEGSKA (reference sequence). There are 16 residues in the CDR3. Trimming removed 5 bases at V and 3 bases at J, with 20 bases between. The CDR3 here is CSALRQGGRLYNEQFF. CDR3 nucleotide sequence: TGCAGTGCTCTCCGTCAGGGGGGACGCCTCTACAATGAGCAGTTCTTC.

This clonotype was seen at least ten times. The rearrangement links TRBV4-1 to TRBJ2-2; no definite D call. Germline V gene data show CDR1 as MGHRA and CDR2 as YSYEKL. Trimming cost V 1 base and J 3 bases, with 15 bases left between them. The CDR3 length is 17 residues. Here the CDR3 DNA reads TGCGCCAGCAGCCAAGTTGACATGGGCTGGCACACCGGGGAGCTGTTTTTT. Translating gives CASSQVDMGWHTGELFF.

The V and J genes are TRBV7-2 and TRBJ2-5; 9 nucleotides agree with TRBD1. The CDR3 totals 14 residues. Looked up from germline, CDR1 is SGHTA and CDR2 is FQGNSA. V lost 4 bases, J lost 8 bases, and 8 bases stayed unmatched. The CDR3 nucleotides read TGTGCCAGCAGCTCACCCGGGACAGGGTTAACCCAGTACTTC. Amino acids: CASSSPGTGLTQYF.

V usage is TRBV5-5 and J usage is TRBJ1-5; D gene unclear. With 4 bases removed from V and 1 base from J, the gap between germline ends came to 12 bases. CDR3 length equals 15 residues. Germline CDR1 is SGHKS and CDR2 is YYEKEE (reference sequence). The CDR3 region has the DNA TGTGCCAGCAGCCCCGCTGATCGGAGCAATCAGCCCCAGCATTTT. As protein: CASSPADRSNQPQHF.

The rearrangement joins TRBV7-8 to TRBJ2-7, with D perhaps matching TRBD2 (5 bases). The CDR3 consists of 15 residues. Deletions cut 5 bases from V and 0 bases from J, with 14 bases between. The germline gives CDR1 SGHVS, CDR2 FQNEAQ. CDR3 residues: CASSPLDWSSYEQYF. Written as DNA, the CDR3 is TGTGCCAGCAGCCCACTGGACTGGAGCTCCTACGAGCAGTACTTC.

The CDR3 DNA follows: TGTGCCAGCAGCTATGGGGGGGCGGGAGGCGGCACAGATACGCAGTATTTT. Translation gives CASSYGGAGGGTDTQYF. The chain carries TRBV5-4 and TRBJ2-3; 8 bases agree with TRBD2. The CDR3 is 17 residues long. With V trimmed by 3 bases and J by 1 base, 10 bases remained unmatched. The germline V gene encodes CDR1 SGHNT and CDR2 YYREEE (reference sequence).

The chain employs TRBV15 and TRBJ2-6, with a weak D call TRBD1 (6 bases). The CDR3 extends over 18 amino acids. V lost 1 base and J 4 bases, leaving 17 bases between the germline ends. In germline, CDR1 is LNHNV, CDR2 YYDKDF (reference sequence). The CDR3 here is CATSRVTIQGYGANVLTF. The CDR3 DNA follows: TGTGCCACCAGCAGAGTCACGATACAGGGTTACGGGGCCAACGTCCTGACTTTC. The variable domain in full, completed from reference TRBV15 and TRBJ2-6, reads DAMVIQNPRYQVTQFGKPVTLSCSQTLNHNVMYWYQQKSSQAPKLLFHYYDKDFNNEADTPDNFQSRRPNTSFCFLDIRSPGLGDTAMYLCATSRVTIQGYGANVLTFGAGSRLTVL.

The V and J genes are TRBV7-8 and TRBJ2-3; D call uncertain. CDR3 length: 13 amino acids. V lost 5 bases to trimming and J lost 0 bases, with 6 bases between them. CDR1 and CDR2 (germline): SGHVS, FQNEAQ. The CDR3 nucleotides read TGTGCCAGCAGCGCCATCAGCACAGATACGCAGTATTTT. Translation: CASSAISTDTQYF.

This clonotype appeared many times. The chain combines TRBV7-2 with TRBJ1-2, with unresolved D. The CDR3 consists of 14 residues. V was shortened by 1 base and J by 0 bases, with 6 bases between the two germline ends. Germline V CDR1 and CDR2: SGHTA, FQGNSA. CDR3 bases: TGTGCCAGCAGCTTAGAGTTGTCTAACTATGGCTACACCTTC. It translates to CASSLELSNYGYTF.

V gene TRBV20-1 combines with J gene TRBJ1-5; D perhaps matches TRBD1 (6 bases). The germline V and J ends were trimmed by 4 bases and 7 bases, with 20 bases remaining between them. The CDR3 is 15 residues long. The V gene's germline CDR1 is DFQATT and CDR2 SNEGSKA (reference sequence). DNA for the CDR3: TGCAGTGCTACGGACGGAGAGGGGGGGGGACAGCCCCAGCATTTT. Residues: CSATDGEGGGQPQHF.

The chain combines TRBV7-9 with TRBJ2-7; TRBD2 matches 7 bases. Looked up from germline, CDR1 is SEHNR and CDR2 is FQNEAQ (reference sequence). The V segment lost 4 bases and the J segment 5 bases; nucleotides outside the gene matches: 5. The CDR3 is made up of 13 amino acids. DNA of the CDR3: TGTGCCAGCAGCTCCTGGGGGGGAGACGAGCAGTACTTC. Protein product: CASSSWGGDEQYF.